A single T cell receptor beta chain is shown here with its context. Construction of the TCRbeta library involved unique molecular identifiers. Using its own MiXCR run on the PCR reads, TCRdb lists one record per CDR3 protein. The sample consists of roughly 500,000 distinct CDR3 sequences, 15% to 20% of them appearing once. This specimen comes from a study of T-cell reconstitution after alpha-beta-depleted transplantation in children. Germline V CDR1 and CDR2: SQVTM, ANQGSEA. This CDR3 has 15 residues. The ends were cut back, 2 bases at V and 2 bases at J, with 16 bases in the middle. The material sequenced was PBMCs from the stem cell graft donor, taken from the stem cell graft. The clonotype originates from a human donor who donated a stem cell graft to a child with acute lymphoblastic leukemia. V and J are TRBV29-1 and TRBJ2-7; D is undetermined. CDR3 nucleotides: TGCAGCGTTGAAATAGTCGGCAGGACCGCCTACGAGCAGTACTTC. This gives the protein CSVEIVGRTAYEQYF.